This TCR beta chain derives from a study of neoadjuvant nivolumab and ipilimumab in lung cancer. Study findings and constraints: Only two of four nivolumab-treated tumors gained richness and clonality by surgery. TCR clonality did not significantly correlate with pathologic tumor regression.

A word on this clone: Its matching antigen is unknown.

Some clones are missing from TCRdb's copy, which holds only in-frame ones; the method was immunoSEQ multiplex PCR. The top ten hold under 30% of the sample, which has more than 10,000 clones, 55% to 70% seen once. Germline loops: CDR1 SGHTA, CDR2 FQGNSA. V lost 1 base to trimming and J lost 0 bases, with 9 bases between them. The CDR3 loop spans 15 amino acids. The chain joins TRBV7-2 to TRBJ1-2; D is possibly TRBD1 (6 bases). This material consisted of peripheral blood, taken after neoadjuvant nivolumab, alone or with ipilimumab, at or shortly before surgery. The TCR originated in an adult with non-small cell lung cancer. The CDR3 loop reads CASSLVGAPNYGYTF. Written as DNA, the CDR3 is TGTGCCAGCAGCTTAGTGGGGGCGCCTAACTATGGCTACACCTTC.